Sequencing of this T cell receptor beta chain was carried out in a study of shared clonotypes between healthy human individuals. About the study: Every donor yielded three CD4 naive, three CD4 memory, two CD8 naive and one CD8 memory plate.

Overall study results and limits: The naive CD4 repertoires of a handful of donors were compared, and roughly 5% of clonotypes were shared. Estimated clonotype richness was generally higher in naive than memory subsets.

Worth noting for this clone: Its antigen is unknown.

Deletions cut 5 bases from V and 0 bases from J, with 17 bases between. This CDR3 contains 17 residues. The germline gives CDR1 MGHRA, CDR2 YSYEKL. The study ran the assay at deep level. Sequenced by immunoSEQ multiplex PCR; TCRdb stores in-frame clones only, minus some. Counted here are approximately 1,000,000 clones, around 82% occurring once; the ten biggest clones make up more than 0.5%. The receptor was isolated from a man between 18 and 35 years old in good health. Some clones in this sample may be carry-over from other donors' samples. Sequenced: memory CD4+ T cells from PBMCs. Noted subset: CD45RA-negative fraction. The V gene is TRBV4-1, the J gene TRBJ2-1, with TRBD2 as a possible D gene (5 bases). The CDR3 protein is CASSYPIGESSYNEQFF. The DNA of the CDR3 is TGCGCCAGCAGCTACCCGATCGGGGAGAGCTCCTACAATGAGCAGTTCTTC.